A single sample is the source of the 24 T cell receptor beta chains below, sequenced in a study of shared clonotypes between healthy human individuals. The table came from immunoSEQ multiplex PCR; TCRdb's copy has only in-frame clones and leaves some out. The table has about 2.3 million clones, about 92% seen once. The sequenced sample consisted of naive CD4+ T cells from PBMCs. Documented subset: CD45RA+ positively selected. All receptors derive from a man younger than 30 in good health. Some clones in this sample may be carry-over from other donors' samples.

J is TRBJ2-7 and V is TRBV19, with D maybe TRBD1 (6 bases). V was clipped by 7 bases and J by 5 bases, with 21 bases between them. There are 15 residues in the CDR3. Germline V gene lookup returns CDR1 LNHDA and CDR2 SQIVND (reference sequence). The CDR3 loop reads CASKDFSQGNHEQYF. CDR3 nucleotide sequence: TGTGCCAGTAAAGACTTCTCTCAGGGGAACCACGAGCAGTACTTC.

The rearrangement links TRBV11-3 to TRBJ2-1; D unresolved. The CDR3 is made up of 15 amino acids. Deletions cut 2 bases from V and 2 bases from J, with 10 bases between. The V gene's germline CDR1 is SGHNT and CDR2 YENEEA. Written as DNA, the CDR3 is TGTGCCAGCAGCTTATCCGGCATAGCCTACAATGAGCAGTTCTTC. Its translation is CASSLSGIAYNEQFF.

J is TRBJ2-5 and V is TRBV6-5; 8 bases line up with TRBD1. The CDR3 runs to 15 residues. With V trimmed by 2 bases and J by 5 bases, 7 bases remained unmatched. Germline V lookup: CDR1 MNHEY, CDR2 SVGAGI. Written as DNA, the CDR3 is TGTGCCAGCAGTTACAAAGGACAGGGATGGGAGACCCAGTACTTC. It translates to CASSYKGQGWETQYF.

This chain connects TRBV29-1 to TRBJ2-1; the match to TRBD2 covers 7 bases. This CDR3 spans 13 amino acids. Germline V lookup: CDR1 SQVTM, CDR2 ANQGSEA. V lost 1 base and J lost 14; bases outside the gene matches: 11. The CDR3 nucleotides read TGCAGCGTTGAAGTTGGGGGGGAGTCTATAGAGTTCTTC. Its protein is CSVEVGGESIEFF.

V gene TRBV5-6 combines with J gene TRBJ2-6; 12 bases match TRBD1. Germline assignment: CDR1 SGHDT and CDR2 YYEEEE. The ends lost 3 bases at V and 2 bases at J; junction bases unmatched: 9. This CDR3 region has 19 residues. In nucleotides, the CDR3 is TGTGCCAGCAGCTCTCTCTCCCGGGACAGGGGGCCTGGGGCCAACGTCCTGACTTTC. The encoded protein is CASSSLSRDRGPGANVLTF. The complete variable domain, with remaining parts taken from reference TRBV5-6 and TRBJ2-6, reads DAGVTQSPTHLIKTRGQQVTLRCSPKSGHDTVSWYQQALGQGPQFIFQYYEEEERQRGNFPDRFSGHQFPNYSSELNVNALLLGDSALYLCASSSLSRDRGPGANVLTFGAGSRLTVL.

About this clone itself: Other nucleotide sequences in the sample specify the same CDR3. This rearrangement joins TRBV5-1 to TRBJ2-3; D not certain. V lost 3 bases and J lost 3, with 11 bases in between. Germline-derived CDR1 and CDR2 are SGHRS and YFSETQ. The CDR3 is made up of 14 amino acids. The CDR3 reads CASSSSLGTDTQYF. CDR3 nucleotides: TGCGCCAGCAGCTCCTCCTTAGGGACAGATACGCAGTATTTT. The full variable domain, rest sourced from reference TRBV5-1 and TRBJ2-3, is KAGVTQTPRYLIKTRGQQVTLSCSPISGHRSVSWYQQTPGQGLQFLFEYFSETQRNKGNFPGRFSGRQFSNSRSEMNVSTLELGDSALYLCASSSSLGTDTQYFGPGTRLTVL.

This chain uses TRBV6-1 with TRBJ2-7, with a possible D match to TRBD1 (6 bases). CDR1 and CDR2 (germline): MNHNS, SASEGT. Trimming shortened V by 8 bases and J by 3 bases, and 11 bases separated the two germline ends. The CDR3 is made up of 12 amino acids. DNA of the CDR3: TGTGCCAGCGGGATACAGGGCTACGAGCAGTACTTC. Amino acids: CASGIQGYEQYF.

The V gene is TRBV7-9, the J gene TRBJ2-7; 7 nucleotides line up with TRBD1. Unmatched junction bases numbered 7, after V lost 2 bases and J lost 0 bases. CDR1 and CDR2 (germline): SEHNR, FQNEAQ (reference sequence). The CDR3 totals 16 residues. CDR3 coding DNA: TGTGCCAGCAGCTTACTTAGGGACAGTAGCTCCTACGAGCAGTACTTC. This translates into CASSLLRDSSSYEQYF.

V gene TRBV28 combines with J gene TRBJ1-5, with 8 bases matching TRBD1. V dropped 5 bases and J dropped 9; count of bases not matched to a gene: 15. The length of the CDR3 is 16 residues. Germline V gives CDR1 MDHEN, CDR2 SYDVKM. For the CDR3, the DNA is TGTGCCAGCAGTCCCTCGACAGGGGCCATATTTTCGCCCCAGCATTTT. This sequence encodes CASSPSTGAIFSPQHF.

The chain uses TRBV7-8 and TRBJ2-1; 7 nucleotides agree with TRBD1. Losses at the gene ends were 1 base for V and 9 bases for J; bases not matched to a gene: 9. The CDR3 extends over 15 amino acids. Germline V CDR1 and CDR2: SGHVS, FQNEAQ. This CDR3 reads CASSLVHRGTAEQFF. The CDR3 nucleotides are TGTGCCAGCAGCTTAGTCCACAGGGGTACTGCTGAGCAGTTCTTC.

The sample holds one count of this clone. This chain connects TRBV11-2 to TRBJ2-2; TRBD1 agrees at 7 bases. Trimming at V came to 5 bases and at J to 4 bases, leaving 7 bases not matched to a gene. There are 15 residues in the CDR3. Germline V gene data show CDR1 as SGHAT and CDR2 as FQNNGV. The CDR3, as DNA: TGTGCCAGCAGCCTTAGGGGGCCCCCCACCGGGGAGCTGTTTTTT. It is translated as CASSLRGPPTGELFF.

The CDR3 nucleotides are TGTGCCTGGTCCCTGGGGGCATACGAGCAGTACTTC. It codes for CAWSLGAYEQYF. V and J are TRBV30 and TRBJ2-5; weak D call: TRBD1 (6 bases). Matching the DNA end better, TRBJ2-7 makes the J call doubtful. There are 12 residues in the CDR3. Germline V lookup: CDR1 GTSNPN, CDR2 SVGIG (reference sequence).

Here the CDR3 reads CASSRGTGGSYEQYF. The CDR3 DNA reads as TGCGCCAGCAGCAGAGGGACAGGGGGGTCCTACGAGCAGTACTTC. This sequence joins TRBV5-1 and TRBJ2-7, with TRBD1 identical over 11 bases. The germline gives CDR1 SGHRS, CDR2 YFSETQ. V trimming: 4 bases; J trimming: 1 base; junction bases outside the gene matches: 4. The CDR3 consists of 15 residues.

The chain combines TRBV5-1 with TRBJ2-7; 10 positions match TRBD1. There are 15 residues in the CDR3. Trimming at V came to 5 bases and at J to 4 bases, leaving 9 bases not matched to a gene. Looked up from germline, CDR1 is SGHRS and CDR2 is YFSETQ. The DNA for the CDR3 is TGCGCCAGCAGTCCGAGGGCGGGACAGGGGTACGAGCAGTACTTC. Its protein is CASSPRAGQGYEQYF.

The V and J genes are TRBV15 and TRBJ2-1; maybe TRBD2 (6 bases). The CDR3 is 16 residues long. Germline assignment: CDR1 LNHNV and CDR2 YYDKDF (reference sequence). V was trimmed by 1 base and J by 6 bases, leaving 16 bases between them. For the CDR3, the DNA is TGTGCCACCAGCAGAGTTGGCCAGCGGGCGGGCAATGAGCAGTTCTTC. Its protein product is CATSRVGQRAGNEQFF.

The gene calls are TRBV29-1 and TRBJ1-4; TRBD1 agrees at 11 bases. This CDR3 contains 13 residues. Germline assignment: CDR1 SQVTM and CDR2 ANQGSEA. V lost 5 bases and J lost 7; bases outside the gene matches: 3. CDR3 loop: CSVSGTGGEKLFF. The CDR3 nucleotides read TGCAGCGTTTCAGGGACAGGGGGTGAAAAACTGTTTTTT.

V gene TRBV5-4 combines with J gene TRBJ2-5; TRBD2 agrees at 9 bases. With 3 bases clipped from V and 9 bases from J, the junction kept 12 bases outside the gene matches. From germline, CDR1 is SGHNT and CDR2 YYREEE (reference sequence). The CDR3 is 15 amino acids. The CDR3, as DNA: TGTGCCAGCAGCTCGCGGACTAGCGCGACGGGGGCCCAGTACTTC. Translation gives CASSSRTSATGAQYF.

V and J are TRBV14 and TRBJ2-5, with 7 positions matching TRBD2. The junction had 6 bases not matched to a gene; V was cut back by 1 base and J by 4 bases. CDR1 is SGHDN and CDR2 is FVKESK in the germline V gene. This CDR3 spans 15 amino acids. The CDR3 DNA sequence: TGTGCCAGCAGCCAAGGCGGGAGTCTCCCAGAGACCCAGTACTTC. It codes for CASSQGGSLPETQYF.

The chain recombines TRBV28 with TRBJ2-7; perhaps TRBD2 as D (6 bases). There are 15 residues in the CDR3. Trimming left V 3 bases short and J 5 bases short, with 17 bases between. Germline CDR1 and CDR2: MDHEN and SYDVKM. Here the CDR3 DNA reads TGTGCCAGCAGTTTCCTTTATTTTGGGGGGAACGAGCAGTACTTC. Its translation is CASSFLYFGGNEQYF. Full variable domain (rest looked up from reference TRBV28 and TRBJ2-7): DVKVTQSSRYLVKRTGEKVFLECVQDMDHENMFWYRQDPGLGLRLIYFSYDVKMKEKGDIPEGYSVSREKKERFSLILESASTNQTSMYLCASSFLYFGGNEQYFGPGTRLTVT.

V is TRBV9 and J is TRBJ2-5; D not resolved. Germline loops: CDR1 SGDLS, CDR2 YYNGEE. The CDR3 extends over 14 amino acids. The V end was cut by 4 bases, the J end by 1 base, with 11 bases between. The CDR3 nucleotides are TGTGCCAGCAGCCCAGATTTAGCCCAAGAGACCCAGTACTTC. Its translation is CASSPDLAQETQYF.

CDR3 DNA: TGTGCCAGCAGCATACGGGACGCAGCCTCCTTACAAGAGACCCAGTACTTC. It encodes CASSIRDAASLQETQYF. The V and J genes are TRBV9 and TRBJ2-5; D tentatively fits TRBD1 or TRBD2 (5 bases each). V gave up 4 bases and J gave up 2 bases, with 21 bases separating them. Germline V CDR1 and CDR2: SGDLS, YYNGEE. This CDR3 contains 17 residues.

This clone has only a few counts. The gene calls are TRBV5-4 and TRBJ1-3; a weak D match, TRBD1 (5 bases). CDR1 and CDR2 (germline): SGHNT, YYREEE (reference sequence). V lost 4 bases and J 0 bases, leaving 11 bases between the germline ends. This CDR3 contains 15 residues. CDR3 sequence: CASSPGRFSGNTIYF. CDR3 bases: TGTGCCAGCAGCCCGGGGCGATTCTCTGGAAACACCATATATTTT.

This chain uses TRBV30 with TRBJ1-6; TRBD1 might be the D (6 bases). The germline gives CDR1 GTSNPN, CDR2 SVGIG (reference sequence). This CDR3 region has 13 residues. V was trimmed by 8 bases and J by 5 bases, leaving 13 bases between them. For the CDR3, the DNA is TGTGCCCGGACAGATTTTAATAATTCACCCCTCCACTTT. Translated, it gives CARTDFNNSPLHF.

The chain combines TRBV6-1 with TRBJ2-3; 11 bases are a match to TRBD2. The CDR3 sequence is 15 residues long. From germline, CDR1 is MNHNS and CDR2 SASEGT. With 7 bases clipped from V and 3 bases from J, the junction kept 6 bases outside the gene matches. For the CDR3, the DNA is TGTGCCAGCAATCAACTAGCGGGAGTAACAGATACGCAGTATTTT. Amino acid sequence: CASNQLAGVTDTQYF.